This T cell receptor (beta chain) was found in a study of blood T cell repertoires in COVID-19. Sequencing was performed with immunoSEQ multiplex PCR; in TCRdb, only in-frame clones are kept and a portion is missing. The repertoire holds about 280,000 clones, with approximately 84% as singletons. The ends were cut back, 3 bases at V and 2 bases at J, with 9 bases in the middle. The germline V gene encodes CDR1 SGHNT and CDR2 YENEEA. CDR3 size: 14 residues. The sequence came from a woman in her twenties or thirties who had recovered from COVID-19. Sequenced: peripheral blood. This sequence joins TRBV11-3 and TRBJ2-3; tentatively, D is TRBD2 (6 bases). Here the CDR3 reads CASSLTSSTDTQYF. The CDR3 coding sequence is TGTGCCAGCAGCTTGACTAGTTCCACAGATACGCAGTATTTT.